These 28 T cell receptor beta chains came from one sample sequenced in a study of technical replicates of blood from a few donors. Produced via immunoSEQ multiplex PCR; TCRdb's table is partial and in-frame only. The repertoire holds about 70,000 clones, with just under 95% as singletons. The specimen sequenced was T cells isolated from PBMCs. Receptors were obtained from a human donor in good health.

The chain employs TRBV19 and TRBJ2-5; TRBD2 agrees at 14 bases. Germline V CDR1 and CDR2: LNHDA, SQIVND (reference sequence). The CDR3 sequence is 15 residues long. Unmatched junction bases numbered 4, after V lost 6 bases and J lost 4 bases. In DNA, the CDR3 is TGTGCCAGTAGGACCGGGACTAGCGGGAGAGAGACCCAGTACTTC. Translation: CASRTGTSGRETQYF.

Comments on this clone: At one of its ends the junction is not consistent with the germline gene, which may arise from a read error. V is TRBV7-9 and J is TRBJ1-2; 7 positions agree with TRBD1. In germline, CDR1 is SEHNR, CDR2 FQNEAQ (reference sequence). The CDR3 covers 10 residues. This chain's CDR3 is CASSVGTDAF. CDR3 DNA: TGTGCCAGCAGCGTCGGGACAGACGCTTTC.

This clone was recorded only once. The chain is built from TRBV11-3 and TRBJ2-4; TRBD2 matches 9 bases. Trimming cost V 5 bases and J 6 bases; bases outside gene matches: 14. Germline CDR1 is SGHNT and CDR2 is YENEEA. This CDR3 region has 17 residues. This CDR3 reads CASSGKVAGDPPNIQYF. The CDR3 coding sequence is TGTGCCAGCAGCGGTAAGGTAGCGGGAGATCCCCCAAACATTCAGTACTTC.

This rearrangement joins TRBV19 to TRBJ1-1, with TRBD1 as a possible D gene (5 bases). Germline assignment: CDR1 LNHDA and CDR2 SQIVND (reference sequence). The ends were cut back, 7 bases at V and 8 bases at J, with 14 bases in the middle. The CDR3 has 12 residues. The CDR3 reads CASTLRGSEAFF. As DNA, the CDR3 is TGTGCCAGTACCCTCCGGGGGTCCGAAGCTTTCTTT.

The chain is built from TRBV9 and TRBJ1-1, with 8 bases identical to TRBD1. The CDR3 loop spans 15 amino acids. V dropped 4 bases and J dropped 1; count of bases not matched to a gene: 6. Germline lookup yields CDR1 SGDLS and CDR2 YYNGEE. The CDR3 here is CASSIGQGRNTEAFF. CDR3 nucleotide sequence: TGTGCCAGCAGCATCGGACAGGGTAGGAACACTGAAGCTTTCTTT.

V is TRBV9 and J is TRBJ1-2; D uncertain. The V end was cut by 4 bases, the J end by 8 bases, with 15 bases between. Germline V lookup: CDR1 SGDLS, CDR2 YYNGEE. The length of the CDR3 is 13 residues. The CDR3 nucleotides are TGTGCCAGCAGCCCTATGGGAGTTCGAGGCTACACCTTC. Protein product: CASSPMGVRGYTF.

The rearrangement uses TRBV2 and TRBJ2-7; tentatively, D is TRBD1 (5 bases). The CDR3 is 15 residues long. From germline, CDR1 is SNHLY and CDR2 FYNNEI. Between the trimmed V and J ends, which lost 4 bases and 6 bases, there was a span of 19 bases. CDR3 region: CASSGLAARGGEQYF. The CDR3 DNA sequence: TGTGCCAGCAGTGGGTTGGCGGCTAGGGGCGGCGAGCAGTACTTC. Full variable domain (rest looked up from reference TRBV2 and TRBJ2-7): EPEVTQTPSHQVTQMGQEVILRCVPISNHLYFYWYRQILGQKVEFLVSFYNNEISEKSEIFDDQFSVERPDGSNFTLKIRSTKLEDSAMYFCASSGLAARGGEQYFGPGTRLTVT.

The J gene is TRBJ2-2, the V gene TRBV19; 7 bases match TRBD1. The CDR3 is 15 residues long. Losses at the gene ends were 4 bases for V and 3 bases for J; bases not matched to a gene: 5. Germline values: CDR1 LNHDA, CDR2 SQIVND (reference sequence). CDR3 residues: CASSSTGVHTGELFF. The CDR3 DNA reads TGTGCCAGTAGTAGTACAGGGGTTCACACCGGGGAGCTGTTTTTT. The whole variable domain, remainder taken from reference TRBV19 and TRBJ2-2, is DGGITQSPKYLFRKEGQNVTLSCEQNLNHDAMYWYRQDPGQGLRLIYYSQIVNDFQKGDIAEGYSVSREKKESFPLTVTSAQKNPTAFYLCASSSTGVHTGELFFGEGSRLTVL.

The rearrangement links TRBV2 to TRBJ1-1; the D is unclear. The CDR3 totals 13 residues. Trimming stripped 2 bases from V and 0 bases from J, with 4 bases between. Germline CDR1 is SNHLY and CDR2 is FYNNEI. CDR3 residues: CASSETVNTEAFF. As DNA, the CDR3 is TGTGCCAGCAGTGAAACGGTGAACACTGAAGCTTTCTTT.

The CDR3 DNA is TGCGCCAGCAGCGGGCGGGACTTACCTTACTCCTACGAGCAGTACTTC. Translated: CASSGRDLPYSYEQYF. The chain couples TRBV4-1 to TRBJ2-7, with D possibly matching TRBD2 (6 bases). There are 16 residues in the CDR3. V lost 5 bases and J 0 bases, leaving 17 bases between the germline ends. Germline CDR1 and CDR2: MGHRA and YSYEKL.

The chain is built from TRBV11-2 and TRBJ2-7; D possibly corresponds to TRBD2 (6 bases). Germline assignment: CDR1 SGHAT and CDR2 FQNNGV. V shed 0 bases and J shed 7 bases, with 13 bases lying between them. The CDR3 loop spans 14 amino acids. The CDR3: CASSLEDYLVEQYF. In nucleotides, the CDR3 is TGTGCCAGCAGCTTAGAGGACTACCTGGTGGAGCAGTACTTC.

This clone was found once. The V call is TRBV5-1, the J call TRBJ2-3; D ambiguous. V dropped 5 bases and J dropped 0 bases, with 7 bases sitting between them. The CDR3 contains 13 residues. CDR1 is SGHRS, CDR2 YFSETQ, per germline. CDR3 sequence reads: CASRTSSTDTQYF. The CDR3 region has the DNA TGCGCCAGCAGGACTTCTAGCACAGATACGCAGTATTTT.

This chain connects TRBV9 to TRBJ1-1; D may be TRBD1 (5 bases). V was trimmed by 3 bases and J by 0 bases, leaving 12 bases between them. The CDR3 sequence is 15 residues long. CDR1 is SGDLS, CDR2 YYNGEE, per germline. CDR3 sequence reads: CASSARGNLNTEAFF. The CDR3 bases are TGTGCCAGCAGCGCAAGGGGAAATTTGAACACTGAAGCTTTCTTT. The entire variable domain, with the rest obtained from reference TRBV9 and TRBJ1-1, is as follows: DSGVTQTPKHLITATGQRVTLRCSPRSGDLSVYWYQQSLDQGLQFLIQYYNGEERAKGNILERFSAQQFPDLHSELNLSSLELGDSALYFCASSARGNLNTEAFFGQGTRLTVV.

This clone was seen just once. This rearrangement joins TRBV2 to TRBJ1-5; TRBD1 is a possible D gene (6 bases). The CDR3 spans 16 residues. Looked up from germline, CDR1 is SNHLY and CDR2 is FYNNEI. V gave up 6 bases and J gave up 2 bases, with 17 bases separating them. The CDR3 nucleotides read TGTGCCAGCAGGAAATCGACAGGCCGCGGCAATCAGCCCCAGCATTTT. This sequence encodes CASRKSTGRGNQPQHF.

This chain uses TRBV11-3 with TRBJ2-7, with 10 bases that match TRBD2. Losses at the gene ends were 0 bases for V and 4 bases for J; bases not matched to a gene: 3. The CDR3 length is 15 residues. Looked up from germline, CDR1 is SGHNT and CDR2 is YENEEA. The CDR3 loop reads CASSLESSGRYEQYF. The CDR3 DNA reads TGTGCCAGCAGCTTAGAATCTAGCGGGAGATACGAGCAGTACTTC.

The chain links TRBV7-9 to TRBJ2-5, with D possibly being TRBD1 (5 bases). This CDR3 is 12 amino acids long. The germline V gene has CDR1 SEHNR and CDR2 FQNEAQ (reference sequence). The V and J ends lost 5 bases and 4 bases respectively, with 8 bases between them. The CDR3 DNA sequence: TGTGCCAGCAGCCTAGGGGCAGAGACCCAGTACTTC. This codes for CASSLGAETQYF.

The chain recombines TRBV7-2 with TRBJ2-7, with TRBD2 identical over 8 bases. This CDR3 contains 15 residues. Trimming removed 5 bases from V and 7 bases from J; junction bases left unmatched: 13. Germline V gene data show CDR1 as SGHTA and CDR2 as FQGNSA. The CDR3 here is CASSEASGRRGEQYF. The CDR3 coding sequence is TGTGCCAGCAGCGAGGCGAGCGGGAGAAGGGGAGAGCAGTACTTC.

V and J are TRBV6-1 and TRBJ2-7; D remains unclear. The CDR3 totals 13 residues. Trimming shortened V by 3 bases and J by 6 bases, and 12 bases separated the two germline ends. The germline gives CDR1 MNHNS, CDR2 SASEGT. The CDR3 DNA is TGTGCCAGCAGTGAGAGTTGGGCTGGCGAGCAGTACTTC. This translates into CASSESWAGEQYF.

CDR3 in DNA: TGTGCCAGCAGCCAAGACTTCGGTTCCTACGAGCAGTACTTC. Its translation is CASSQDFGSYEQYF. The chain is built from TRBV4-2 and TRBJ2-7; D is unclear. Germline-derived CDR1 and CDR2 are LGHNA and YNFKEQ. The CDR3 contains 14 residues. The V end lost 0 bases, the J end lost 1 base, and 7 bases lay between the germline ends.

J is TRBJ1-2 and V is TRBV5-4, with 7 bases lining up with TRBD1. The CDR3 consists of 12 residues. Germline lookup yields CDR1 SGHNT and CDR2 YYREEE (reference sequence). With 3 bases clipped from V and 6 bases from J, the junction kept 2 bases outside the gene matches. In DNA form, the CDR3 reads TGTGCCAGCAGCTCGACAGGGAATGGCTACACCTTC. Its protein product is CASSSTGNGYTF.

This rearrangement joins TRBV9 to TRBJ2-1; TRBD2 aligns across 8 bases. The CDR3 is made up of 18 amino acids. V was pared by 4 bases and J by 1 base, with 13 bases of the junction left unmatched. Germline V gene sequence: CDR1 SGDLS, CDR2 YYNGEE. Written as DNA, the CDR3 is TGTGCCAGCAGCCCGGGACTAGGGAGGTTAGGATCCTACAATGAGCAGTTCTTC. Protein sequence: CASSPGLGRLGSYNEQFF.

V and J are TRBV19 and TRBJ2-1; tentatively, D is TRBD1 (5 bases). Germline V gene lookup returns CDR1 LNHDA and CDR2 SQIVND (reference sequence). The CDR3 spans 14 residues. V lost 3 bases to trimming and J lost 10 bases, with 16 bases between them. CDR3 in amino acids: CASSIGQQSGEQFF. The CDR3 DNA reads TGTGCCAGTAGTATTGGACAACAGAGTGGAGAGCAGTTCTTC.

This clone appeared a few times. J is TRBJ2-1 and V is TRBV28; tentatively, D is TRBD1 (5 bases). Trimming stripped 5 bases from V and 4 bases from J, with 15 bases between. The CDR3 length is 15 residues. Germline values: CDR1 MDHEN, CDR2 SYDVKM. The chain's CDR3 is CASSNRNLVYNEQFF. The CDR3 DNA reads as TGTGCCAGCAGTAACAGGAATCTCGTATACAATGAGCAGTTCTTC.

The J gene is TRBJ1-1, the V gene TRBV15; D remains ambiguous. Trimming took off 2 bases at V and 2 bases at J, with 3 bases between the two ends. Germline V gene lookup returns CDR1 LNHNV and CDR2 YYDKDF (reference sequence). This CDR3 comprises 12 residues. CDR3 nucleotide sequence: TGTGCCACCAGCAGAATAAACACTGAAGCTTTCTTT. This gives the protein CATSRINTEAFF.

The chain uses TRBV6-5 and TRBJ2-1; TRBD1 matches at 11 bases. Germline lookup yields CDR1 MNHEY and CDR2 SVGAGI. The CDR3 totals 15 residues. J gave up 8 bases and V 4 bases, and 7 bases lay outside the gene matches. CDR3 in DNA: TGTGCCAGCAGTTTTAGGACAGGGGGCTTCGATGAGCAGTTCTTC. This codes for CASSFRTGGFDEQFF.

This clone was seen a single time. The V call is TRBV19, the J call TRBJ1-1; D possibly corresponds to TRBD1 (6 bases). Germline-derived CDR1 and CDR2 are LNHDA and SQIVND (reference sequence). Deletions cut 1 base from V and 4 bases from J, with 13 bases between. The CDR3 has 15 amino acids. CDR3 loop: CASSIAAFRGTEAFF. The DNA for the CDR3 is TGTGCCAGTAGTATAGCTGCCTTCAGGGGCACTGAAGCTTTCTTT.

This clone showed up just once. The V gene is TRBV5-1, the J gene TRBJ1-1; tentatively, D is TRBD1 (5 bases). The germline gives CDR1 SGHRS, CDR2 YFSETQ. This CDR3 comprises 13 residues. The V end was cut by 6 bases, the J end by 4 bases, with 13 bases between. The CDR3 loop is CASTGQGGTEAFF. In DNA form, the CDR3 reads TGCGCCAGCACAGGGCAGGGTGGCACTGAAGCTTTCTTT.

The CDR3 spells CASSFGPGQRAFF. The CDR3 nucleotides are TGTGCCAGCAGCTTTGGGCCGGGACAGCGGGCTTTCTTT. The genes are TRBV13 and TRBJ1-1; 7 bases are a match to TRBD1. Germline CDR1 is PRHDT and CDR2 is FYEKMQ (reference sequence). The CDR3 loop spans 13 amino acids. V trimming: 3 bases; J trimming: 11 bases; junction bases outside the gene matches: 9.